The rows below give T cell receptor beta chains drawn from one sample of a study of vaccination effects on CD4 cells after COVID-19. TCRdb's copy holds only in-frame clones and misses some; the assay was immunoSEQ multiplex PCR. The table includes approximately 70,000 clones, around 72% detected once. Their specific antigens are unknown. Source: CD4+ T cells from PBMCs cultured with HIV peptides, taken before COVID-19 vaccination. These receptors were collected from a human donor who had a prior SARS-CoV-2 infection. Both conserved end residues are trimmed from each CDR3. The size field is filled for only some rows; it gives once, few, many or a size class.

TRBV7-8	-	TRBJ2-7	ASSLVQGQAGQY
TRBV10-3	-	TRBJ1-4	AISRVGEKLF
TRBV7-3	-	TRBJ2-1	ASSLILRAGGLF
TRBV9	-	TRBJ2-3	ASSVQVRSDTQY
TRBV18	-	TRBJ1-4	ASSPNRAPVGEKLF
TRBV6-2/TRBV6-3	-	TRBJ1-2	ASSYYLGYYT
TRBV2	few	TRBJ2-1	ASSEQGDEQF
TRBV19	few	TRBJ2-7	ASSIFGTAARKEQY
TRBV10-3	-	TRBJ1-2	ATSEDGPNYGYT
TRBV5-1	-	TRBJ1-1	ASSLPWNTEAF
TRBV4-3	-	TRBJ1-2	ASSQAYRQRGGYT
TRBV18	-	TRBJ1-4	ASSLNEKLF
TRBV19	-	TRBJ2-5	ASSLGPAETQY
TRBV5-1	-	TRBJ2-5	ASSLEVQETQY
TRBV5-1	-	TRBJ1-3	ASSLVPGTGGNTIY
TRBV2	-	TRBJ1-5	ASSAGRINQPQH
TRBV12-5	-	TRBJ2-7	ASGPRTGGNEQY
TRBV2	-	TRBJ2-1	ASSRSLGGLNEQF
TRBV20-1	-	TRBJ1-5	SASTGLSNQPQH
TRBV10-2	-	TRBJ1-5	ASSVEFTRSNQPQH
TRBV5-6	-	TRBJ1-2	ASSLAYRDYGYT
TRBV6-4	-	TRBJ1-1	ASRRRQNTEAF
TRBV7-2	-	TRBJ2-7	ASRTGIGAPGEQY
TRBV5-1	-	TRBJ2-7	ASSPTGVKEQY
TRBV18	-	TRBJ2-7	ASSPRGTEISYEQY
TRBV2	-	TRBJ2-3	ASSEDRLAGGPESDTQY
TRBV5-1	-	TRBJ1-1	ASSPGRGATEAF
TRBV12-3/TRBV12-4	-	TRBJ1-5	ASSLNDQPQH
TRBV3-1/TRBV3-2	once	TRBJ2-5	ASSHRGRQETQY
TRBV30	-	TRBJ1-1	AWSRQLNTEAF
TRBV4-2	-	TRBJ1-4	ASSQVGFGEKLF
TRBV12-3/TRBV12-4	once	TRBJ1-1	ASSFLESGRAF
TRBV29-1	-	TRBJ2-2	SVGGTVRSANTGELF
TRBV7-2	-	TRBJ1-2	ASSFTGSYGYT
TRBV5-6	-	TRBJ2-7	ASSMGITHSYEQY
TRBV1	-	TRBJ1-1	TSSHPGPNRDRLNTEAF
TRBV4-1	-	TRBJ2-2	ASSQDPRPGHSTGELF
TRBV19	-	TRBJ1-5	ASSTHYQPQH
TRBV27	-	TRBJ1-6	ASSLKGGAWSPLH
TRBV21-1	few	TRBJ2-7	ASSISTGVSYEQY
TRBV4-2	few	TRBJ2-1	ASSQDRRLSYNEQF
TRBV6-5	-	TRBJ1-2	ASSYNGGPYGYT